Listed here are 4 T cell receptor beta chains from one sample, sequenced in a study of T cell repertoires in cytomegalovirus infection. No antigens are known for them. MiXCR, applied by TCRdb to the reads, yields one record per CDR3 protein. This sample has around 900,000 distinct CDR3 sequences, with roughly 30% found just once. The material was cultured CD8+ T cells from PBMCs, obtained from culture after CMV antigen stimulation. These receptors were collected from a human donor in good health (CMV status not recorded). Some clones in this sample may be carry-over from other donors' samples.

The gene calls are TRBV10-3 and TRBJ1-3, with 7 bases aligning to TRBD1. The CDR3 extends over 13 amino acids. Germline V CDR1 and CDR2: ENHRY, SYGVKD. V lost 11 bases, J lost 7 bases, and 11 bases stayed unmatched. The CDR3 sequence: CAVGQPNFNTIYF. The CDR3 bases are TGTGCCGTGGGACAGCCCAACTTTAACACCATATATTTT.

The chain combines TRBV6-6 with TRBJ2-7; a possible D gene is TRBD1 (6 bases). The CDR3 is 16 amino acids. Germline assignment: CDR1 MNHNY and CDR2 SVGAGI (reference sequence). The V and J ends lost 4 bases and 0 bases respectively, with 16 bases between them. The CDR3 DNA sequence: TGTGCCAGCAGTTCGGTGTTCCGACAGGACTCCTACGAGCAGTACGTC. Amino acid sequence: CASSSVFRQDSYEQYV.

V and J are TRBV4-1 and TRBJ2-2; D not resolved. The germline V gene has CDR1 MGHRA and CDR2 YSYEKL. This CDR3 contains 14 residues. Trimming took off 3 bases at V and 6 bases at J, with 11 bases between the two ends. The CDR3 nucleotides read TGCGCCAGCAGCCATCTTCCAGGTTCCGGGGAGCTGTTTTTT. This translates into CASSHLPGSGELFF.

The chain employs TRBV12-5 and TRBJ1-2; D unresolved. The CDR3 is 13 amino acids. The germline V gene encodes CDR1 LGHNT and CDR2 FRNRAP. V shed 0 bases and J shed 3 bases, with 5 bases lying between them. CDR3 region: CASGLVRDYGYTF. As DNA, the CDR3 is TGTGCTAGTGGTTTGGTCCGGGACTATGGCTACACCTTC. The entire variable domain, with the rest obtained from reference TRBV12-5 and TRBJ1-2, is as follows: DARVTQTPRHKVTEMGQEVTMRCQPILGHNTVFWYRQTMMQGLELLAYFRNRAPLDDSGMPKDRFSAEMPDATLATLKIQPSEPRDSAVYFCASGLVRDYGYTFGSGTRLTVV.